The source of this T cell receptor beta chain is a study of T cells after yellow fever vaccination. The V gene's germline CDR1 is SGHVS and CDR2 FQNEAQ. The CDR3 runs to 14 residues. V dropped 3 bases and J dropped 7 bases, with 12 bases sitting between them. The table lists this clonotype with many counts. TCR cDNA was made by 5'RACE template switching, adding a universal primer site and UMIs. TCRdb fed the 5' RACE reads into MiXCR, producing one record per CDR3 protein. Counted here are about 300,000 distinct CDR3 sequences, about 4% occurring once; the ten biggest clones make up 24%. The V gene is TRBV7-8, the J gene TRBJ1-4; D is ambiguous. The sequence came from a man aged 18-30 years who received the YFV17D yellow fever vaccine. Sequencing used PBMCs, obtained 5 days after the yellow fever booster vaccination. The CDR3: CASSLRGNGEKLFF. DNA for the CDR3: TGTGCCAGCAGCTTGAGAGGGAACGGTGAAAAACTGTTTTTT.